The 10 T cell receptor beta chains below come from one sample, sequenced in a study of blood T cell repertoires in COVID-19. TCRdb keeps only in-frame clones here, not all; method: immunoSEQ multiplex PCR. The data hold some 74,000 clones, with around 90% observed a single time. The sample consisted of peripheral blood. The receptors derive from a man aged 45-65 years with acute or convalescent COVID-19.

This sequence joins TRBV5-1 and TRBJ2-5; 7 positions agree with TRBD1. Germline CDR1 is SGHRS and CDR2 is YFSETQ. V lost 5 bases and J lost 1; bases outside the gene matches: 8. The CDR3 consists of 15 residues. DNA for the CDR3: TGCGCCAGCAGTTCACTAGGGGACAGCCAAGAGACCCAGTACTTC. Translating gives CASSSLGDSQETQYF.

This chain links TRBV12-3 or TRBV12-4 with TRBJ2-3, with D maybe TRBD2 (5 bases). V lost 3 bases and J lost 3, with 7 bases in between. This CDR3 is built from 13 residues. The CDR3 coding sequence is TGTGCCAGCAGTTTTCGGGATACAGATACGCAGTATTTT. Its protein product is CASSFRDTDTQYF.

The chain couples TRBV30 to TRBJ1-2, with D unclear. CDR3 length equals 15 residues. Germline-derived CDR1 and CDR2 are GTSNPN and SVGIG (reference sequence). V dropped 0 bases and J dropped 0 bases, with 11 bases sitting between them. CDR3 amino acids: CAWSVYGVSNYGYTF. The CDR3 coding sequence is TGTGCCTGGAGTGTATATGGAGTCTCTAACTATGGCTACACCTTC.

The table lists this clone with a few counts. The rearrangement uses TRBV10-1 and TRBJ2-7; D may be TRBD1 (6 bases). The CDR3 consists of 13 residues. The V gene lost 3 bases and the J gene lost 5 bases, with 11 bases spanning the gap. Germline CDR1 and CDR2: WNHNN and SYGVQD (reference sequence). CDR3 sequence: CASSEEQGNEQYF. The DNA for the CDR3 is TGCGCCAGCAGTGAAGAACAGGGTAACGAGCAGTACTTC.

This clone was detected a few times. CDR3 DNA: TGTGCCAGCACCACCTGGGGTCCTTGGACAGGGGCCCACCAAGTACAAGAGACCCAGTACTTC. This encodes CASTTWGPWTGAHQVQETQYF. The genes are TRBV3-1 (or the pseudogene TRBV3-2) and TRBJ2-5, with 9 bases identical to TRBD1. V gave up 7 bases and J gave up 2 bases; unmatched junction bases: 26. From germline, CDR1 is LGHDT and CDR2 YNNKEL (reference sequence). CDR3 length: 21 residues.

This chain connects TRBV28 to TRBJ2-7, with 9 bases matching TRBD1. CDR3 length equals 14 residues. Germline V gene data show CDR1 as MDHEN and CDR2 as SYDVKM. Unmatched junction bases numbered 4, after V lost 5 bases and J lost 2 bases. The DNA for the CDR3 is TGTGCCAGCAGTCCCTGGGACAGGGCCTACGAGCAGTACTTC. Protein sequence: CASSPWDRAYEQYF.

This sequence joins TRBV19 and TRBJ1-2; D remains unclear. Germline values: CDR1 LNHDA, CDR2 SQIVND (reference sequence). V was pared by 5 bases and J by 5 bases, with 12 bases between. This CDR3 region has 13 residues. The CDR3 protein is CASSLRGVYGYTF. In DNA form, the CDR3 reads TGTGCCAGTAGTCTTCGGGGAGTATATGGCTACACCTTC.

This clone was found once. This chain joins TRBV6-5 and TRBJ1-2; D possibly corresponds to TRBD1 (6 bases). The V end lost 4 bases, the J end lost 7 bases, and 13 bases lay between the germline ends. Germline V gene data show CDR1 as MNHEY and CDR2 as SVGAGI. This CDR3 has 13 residues. This CDR3 is CASSFTGNSGYTF. In DNA form, the CDR3 reads TGTGCCAGCAGTTTCACAGGGAACAGTGGCTACACCTTC.

This clone was observed a single time. V usage is TRBV4-1 and J usage is TRBJ2-7; 7 positions match TRBD1. J was trimmed by 7 bases and V by 2 bases; bases with no gene match: 5. The CDR3 consists of 13 residues. CDR1 and CDR2 (germline): MGHRA, YSYEKL. The CDR3 region is CASSQTTGFEQYF. CDR3 DNA sequence: TGCGCCAGCAGCCAAACGACAGGGTTTGAGCAGTACTTC.

There are a few counts of this clone. The chain carries TRBV5-1 and TRBJ2-3, with TRBD1 as a possible D gene (6 bases). V was shortened by 0 bases and J by 1 base, with 6 bases between the two germline ends. From germline, CDR1 is SGHRS and CDR2 YFSETQ. The length of the CDR3 is 14 residues. The CDR3 spells CASSLAGGTDTQYF. The DNA of the CDR3 is TGCGCCAGCAGCTTGGCAGGGGGCACAGATACGCAGTATTTT.